One sample yielded the 30 T cell receptor beta chains listed below, sequenced in a study of T cell repertoires in aging, cancer and after chemotherapy. The template was genomic DNA from peripheral blood, not RNA. TRB rearrangements spanning V, D and J were amplified using mixed TRB-A/B primers. TCRdb re-called the multiplex PCR reads through MiXCR, storing one row per CDR3 protein. Of 9,300 or so distinct CDR3 sequences in the sample, 39% were seen once. Sequencing was done on a sample of blood. The receptors originated from a human donor in good health.

The chain uses TRBV6-5 and TRBJ2-3, with 14 bases that match TRBD2. The length of the CDR3 is 16 residues. The J segment lost 3 bases and the V segment lost 6 bases, leaving 5 bases of the junction unmatched. Germline values: CDR1 MNHEY, CDR2 SVGAGI. As DNA, the CDR3 is TGTGCCAGCAGGCGACTAGCGGGGGGGCAGACAGATACGCAGTATTTT. Translating it yields CASRRLAGGQTDTQYF.

The chain uses TRBV18 and TRBJ2-4; the D is unclear. The CDR3 extends over 13 amino acids. Germline V gives CDR1 KGHSH, CDR2 LQKENI. V was clipped by 6 bases and J by 3 bases, with 9 bases between them. CDR3 DNA: TGTGCCAGCTCGCAGGTGGGCAAAAACATTCAGTACTTC. Protein: CASSQVGKNIQYF.

This clonotype was counted between two and nine times. The chain recombines TRBV11-3 with TRBJ2-5, with D possibly being TRBD2 (7 bases). Per the germline V gene, CDR1 is SGHNT and CDR2 is YENEEA. Trimming shortened V by 4 bases and J by 5 bases, and 17 bases separated the two germline ends. This CDR3 contains 15 residues. The CDR3 loop reads CASSWDRGAWETQYF. CDR3 nucleotide sequence: TGTGCCAGCAGCTGGGACCGGGGGGCCTGGGAGACCCAGTACTTC.

This clonotype was detected a few times. The V call is TRBV11-3, the J call TRBJ1-1; D gene ambiguous. Germline V gene sequence: CDR1 SGHNT, CDR2 YENEEA. V was shortened by 3 bases and J by 0 bases, with 11 bases between the two germline ends. The CDR3 length is 15 residues. CDR3 protein: CASSFSPTMNTEAFF. Written as DNA, the CDR3 is TGTGCCAGCAGCTTTTCCCCGACCATGAACACTGAAGCTTTCTTT. Full variable domain (rest looked up from reference TRBV11-3 and TRBJ1-1): EAGVVQSPRYKIIEKKQPVAFWCNPISGHNTLYWYLQNLGQGPELLIRYENEEAVDDSQLPKDRFSAERLKGVDSTLKIQPAELGDSAVYLCASSFSPTMNTEAFFGQGTRLTVV.

The chain couples TRBV30 to TRBJ2-1; TRBD2 matches 7 bases. V trimming: 7 bases; J trimming: 9 bases; junction bases outside the gene matches: 18. CDR1 is GTSNPN and CDR2 is SVGIG in the germline V gene (reference sequence). CDR3 length equals 15 residues. The DNA for the CDR3 is TGTGCCTCGACGCTATCCATGGGGGGGAGTAGTGAGCAGTTCTTC. It is translated as CASTLSMGGSSEQFF.

The chain couples TRBV19 to TRBJ2-5, with TRBD1 matching over 10 bases. The CDR3 has 14 residues. Germline V gene lookup returns CDR1 LNHDA and CDR2 SQIVND (reference sequence). V dropped 6 bases and J dropped 5; count of bases not matched to a gene: 6. CDR3 region: CASRRQGAGETQYF. The CDR3 nucleotides read TGTGCCAGTAGACGACAGGGGGCAGGGGAGACCCAGTACTTC.

This sequence joins TRBV12-3 or TRBV12-4 and TRBJ1-5; TRBD1 matches at 8 bases. The CDR3 has 13 amino acids. Losses at the gene ends were 10 bases for V and 4 bases for J; bases not matched to a gene: 6. The CDR3 DNA follows: TGTGCCACCTCGACAGGGGAGAATCAGCCCCAGCATTTT. Amino acids: CATSTGENQPQHF.

The chain links TRBV12-3 or TRBV12-4 to TRBJ2-1; D is unresolved. Deletions cut 6 bases from V and 5 bases from J, with 5 bases between. This CDR3 has 11 amino acids. The CDR3 DNA reads as TGTGCCAGCAGGAGAAACAATGAGCAGTTCTTC. Translating gives CASRRNNEQFF.

The J gene is TRBJ2-1, the V gene TRBV13; D call uncertain. The V end was cut by 5 bases, the J end by 7 bases, with 15 bases between. The CDR3 covers 14 residues. Germline loops: CDR1 PRHDT, CDR2 FYEKMQ (reference sequence). CDR3 bases: TGTGCCAGCAGCCTTGAACCTCAAGCTAATGAGCAGTTCTTC. This translates into CASSLEPQANEQFF.

This clonotype came up a few times. The gene calls are TRBV6-5 and TRBJ1-6; D is unresolved. Germline V gene sequence: CDR1 MNHEY, CDR2 SVGAGI. The V and J ends lost 5 bases and 11 bases respectively, with 10 bases between them. CDR3 length: 12 amino acids. The CDR3 DNA reads TGTGCCAGCAGTCACGGGTATGCACCCCTCCACTTT. This sequence encodes CASSHGYAPLHF.

This sequence joins TRBV18 and TRBJ2-7; D gene ambiguous. Germline loops: CDR1 KGHSH, CDR2 LQKENI. The CDR3 totals 13 residues. Trimming cost V 2 bases and J 0 bases, with 5 bases left between them. CDR3 bases: TGTGCCAGCTCACCAAGGCGCTCCTACGAGCAGTACTTC. The encoded protein is CASSPRRSYEQYF. The full variable domain, its missing parts supplied by reference TRBV18 and TRBJ2-7, is NAGVMQNPRHLVRRRGQEARLRCSPMKGHSHVYWYRQLPEEGLKFMVYLQKENIIDESGMPKERFSAEFPKEGPSILRIQQVVRGDSAAYFCASSPRRSYEQYFGPGTRLTVT.

V is TRBV19 and J is TRBJ1-1; 9 nucleotides agree with TRBD1. The CDR3 totals 13 residues. Germline V lookup: CDR1 LNHDA, CDR2 SQIVND (reference sequence). V lost 7 bases to trimming and J lost 6 bases; unmatched junction nucleotides: 6. CDR3 sequence (DNA): TGTGCCAGTACGGACAGGGGCTTGCCTGAAGCTTTCTTT. Protein: CASTDRGLPEAFF.

The chain has TRBV7-4 and TRBJ2-2; D is possibly TRBD1 or TRBD2 (5 bases each). V was trimmed by 5 bases and J by 0 bases, leaving 10 bases between them. This CDR3 has 15 amino acids. From germline, CDR1 is SGHVT and CDR2 SQSDAQ. Written as DNA, the CDR3 is TGTGCCAGCAGCCGGGACGCCGCGAACACCGGGGAGCTGTTTTTT. Encoded protein: CASSRDAANTGELFF.

This clonotype was recorded a few times. The rearrangement links TRBV6-5 to TRBJ1-5; TRBD1 matches at 9 bases. The CDR3 runs 16 residues. Trimming removed 5 bases from V and 0 bases from J; junction bases left unmatched: 5. Germline lookup yields CDR1 MNHEY and CDR2 SVGAGI. This CDR3 reads CASSPDRGDSNQPQHF. The CDR3 coding sequence is TGTGCCAGCAGTCCCGACAGGGGGGATAGCAATCAGCCCCAGCATTTT.

The genes are TRBV6-4 and TRBJ1-5, with D possibly being TRBD1 (5 bases). V was trimmed by 7 bases and J by 2 bases, leaving 21 bases between them. This CDR3 is 17 amino acids long. Germline values: CDR1 MRHNA, CDR2 SNTAGT. As DNA, the CDR3 is TGTGCCAGCACCCCACGGGGCAGAACGTTAGGCAATCAGCCCCAGCATTTT. Translation gives CASTPRGRTLGNQPQHF.

By share, this clonotype ranks as medium-sized. The chain links TRBV29-1 to TRBJ2-1; tentatively, D is TRBD1 (5 bases). This CDR3 is 15 amino acids long. CDR1 SQVTM and CDR2 ANQGSEA come from the germline V gene. Trimming removed 4 bases from V and 5 bases from J, with 18 bases in between. For the CDR3, the DNA is TGCAGCGTTGGACCAGGGTGGGGCATGAACAATGAGCAGTTCTTC. It is translated as CSVGPGWGMNNEQFF.

This chain links TRBV10-3 with TRBJ2-7, with a tentative D call TRBD1 (5 bases). The end of the DNA is better explained by TRBJ1-2, so the J call may be wrong. The CDR3 runs to 13 residues. CDR1 and CDR2 from the germline V gene are ENHRY and SYGVKD. CDR3 amino acids: CATNRDPQTGYTF. Here the CDR3 DNA reads TGTGCCACCAACCGGGACCCCCAAACAGGCTACACCTTC.

This sequence joins TRBV5-1 and TRBJ2-2, with 9 nucleotides matching TRBD1. Germline lookup yields CDR1 SGHRS and CDR2 YFSETQ. CDR3 length: 15 residues. Losses at the gene ends were 3 bases for V and 7 bases for J; bases not matched to a gene: 7. The CDR3 spells CASSWGQGKGGELFF. The DNA of the CDR3 is TGCGCCAGCAGCTGGGGACAGGGCAAAGGCGGGGAGCTGTTTTTT.

The CDR3 here is CSARTGGPWAQYF. The CDR3 DNA is TGCAGTGCCCGAACCGGGGGGCCGTGGGCCCAGTACTTC. The chain recombines TRBV20-1 with TRBJ2-5, with a tentative D call TRBD2 (7 bases). There are 13 residues in the CDR3. Germline V lookup: CDR1 DFQATT, CDR2 SNEGSKA (reference sequence). Between the trimmed V and J ends, which lost 6 bases and 9 bases, there was a span of 20 bases.

By its share, this clonotype is medium-sized. The chain combines TRBV29-1 with TRBJ2-5, with D possibly being TRBD1 or TRBD2 (5 bases each). The CDR3 extends over 15 amino acids. The germline V gene encodes CDR1 SQVTM and CDR2 ANQGSEA. V was cut by 8 bases and J by 0 bases, with 19 bases left in between. The CDR3 here is CSSKEGRANQETQYF. CDR3 DNA sequence: TGCAGCTCCAAAGAGGGACGGGCCAACCAAGAGACCCAGTACTTC.

For the CDR3, the DNA is TGTGCCAGTAGTATAGCTTGGGAAACCCGGAGCAATGAGCAGTTCTTC. This codes for CASSIAWETRSNEQFF. V and J are TRBV19 and TRBJ2-1; D gene unclear. Trimming took off 1 base at V and 6 bases at J, with 16 bases between the two ends. The germline V gene encodes CDR1 LNHDA and CDR2 SQIVND (reference sequence). The CDR3 has 16 residues.

The chain employs TRBV13 and TRBJ1-5; no firm D call. The germline V gene has CDR1 PRHDT and CDR2 FYEKMQ (reference sequence). Trimming pared 5 bases from V and 3 bases from J, leaving 8 bases between. The CDR3 runs 13 residues. CDR3 loop: CASSPRPNQPQHF. The CDR3 coding sequence is TGTGCCAGCAGCCCCCGGCCCAATCAGCCCCAGCATTTT.

By sample share, this clonotype is medium-sized. The rearrangement joins TRBV19 to TRBJ1-2; D is uncertain. The CDR3 consists of 14 residues. CDR1 is LNHDA, CDR2 SQIVND, per germline (reference sequence). Trimming took 3 bases from V and 5 from J, leaving 13 bases between them. The CDR3 nucleotides are TGTGCCAGTAGTATCTCGCCGGGAGGTTATGGCTACACCTTC. Translated, it gives CASSISPGGYGYTF.

The rearrangement links TRBV12-3 or TRBV12-4 to TRBJ1-1; D call uncertain. The CDR3 sequence is 12 residues long. The V gene lost 1 base and the J gene lost 1 base, with 1 base spanning the gap. Written as DNA, the CDR3 is TGTGCCAGCAGTTTAGAGAACACTGAAGCTTTCTTT. It yields the protein CASSLENTEAFF.

The chain is built from TRBV5-4 and TRBJ2-7, with 7 bases aligning to TRBD1. CDR1 is SGHNT and CDR2 is YYREEE in the germline V gene (reference sequence). The CDR3 loop spans 14 amino acids. V dropped 1 base and J dropped 2; count of bases not matched to a gene: 3. DNA of the CDR3: TGTGCCAGCAGCTTGATCCAGGGGGCCTACGAGCAGTACTTC. Protein: CASSLIQGAYEQYF. Based on the CDR3 plus reference TRBV5-4 and TRBJ2-7, the full variable domain is ETGVTQSPTHLIKTRGQQVTLRCSSQSGHNTVSWYQQALGQGPQFIFQYYREEENGRGNFPPRFSGLQFPNYSSELNVNALELDDSALYLCASSLIQGAYEQYFGPGTRLTVT.

This clonotype came up a few times. V gene TRBV15 combines with J gene TRBJ2-7, with D perhaps matching TRBD2 (7 bases). There are 17 residues in the CDR3. CDR1 is LNHNV and CDR2 is YYDKDF in the germline V gene (reference sequence). Trimming removed 2 bases from V and 0 bases from J, with 17 bases in between. The CDR3 sequence: CATSRTSAGAASYEQYF. The CDR3 nucleotides read TGTGCCACCAGCAGAACCTCGGCGGGGGCGGCCTCCTACGAGCAGTACTTC.

This sequence joins TRBV6-5 and TRBJ1-1; 8 bases line up with TRBD1. The CDR3 spans 17 residues. Losses at the gene ends were 5 bases for V and 2 bases for J; bases not matched to a gene: 13. From germline, CDR1 is MNHEY and CDR2 SVGAGI. CDR3 DNA sequence: TGTGCCAGCAGTGACAGAGGGGACAGGAGGGGTAACACTGAAGCTTTCTTT. Translating it yields CASSDRGDRRGNTEAFF.

The chain carries TRBV6-2 or TRBV6-3 and TRBJ1-2; D unclear. Germline V lookup: CDR1 MNHEY, CDR2 SVGEGT. The CDR3 has 16 residues. V was pared by 2 bases and J by 2 bases, with 15 bases between. CDR3: CASSYARQAQNYGYTF. Written as DNA, the CDR3 is TGTGCCAGCAGTTACGCTCGGCAGGCCCAGAACTATGGCTACACCTTC.

J is TRBJ1-1 and V is TRBV13; TRBD1 might be the D (6 bases). Trimming removed 5 bases at V and 1 base at J, with 11 bases between. The CDR3 covers 14 residues. Germline V lookup: CDR1 PRHDT, CDR2 FYEKMQ (reference sequence). The CDR3 DNA follows: TGTGCCAGCAGCGCAACAGGGAGGAACACTGAAGCTTTCTTT. Protein sequence: CASSATGRNTEAFF.

As for this clonotype: This may be a read error: a much more frequent sequence differs by one nucleotide. The gene calls are TRBV7-6 and TRBJ2-3; D might be TRBD2 (6 bases). Germline V gene lookup returns CDR1 SGHVS and CDR2 FNYEAQ. This CDR3 is built from 14 residues. The V and J ends lost 7 bases and 5 bases respectively, with 16 bases between them. CDR3: CASTKAGGIDTQYF. CDR3 coding DNA: TGTGCCAGCACCAAAGCGGGCGGCATAGATACGCAGTATTTT.